The clone carrying this T cell receptor beta chain was found a few times. The V gene lost 6 bases and the J gene lost 2 bases, with 17 bases spanning the gap. CDR1 and CDR2 (germline): DFQATT, SNEGSKA (reference sequence). The CDR3 runs to 14 residues. These data belong to a study of T-cell reconstitution after alpha-beta-depleted transplantation in children. It was with unique molecular identifiers that the TCRbeta library was prepared. TCRdb passed the PCR reads through MiXCR, listing each CDR3 protein once. The sample lists about 500,000 distinct CDR3 sequences; over 25% were seen once. The sample was PBMCs from the stem cell graft donor, taken from the stem cell graft. The receptor's source is a human donor who donated a stem cell graft to a child with aplastic anemia. This chain joins TRBV20-1 and TRBJ2-7, with D possibly being TRBD2 (5 bases). The CDR3 nucleotides read TGCAGTGCCGAGTCCGAGCGGCCCCCCTACGAGCAGTACTTC. Translating gives CSAESERPPYEQYF.